The 7 T cell receptor beta chains reported below all come from one sample, sequenced in a study of T cells in Graves' hyperthyroidism and ophthalmopathy. Researchers amplified the TCR beta CDR3 regions from RNA transcripts. HTBI primers drove first-round RT-PCR of the TCR CDR3. TCRdb itself ran the multiplex PCR reads through MiXCR, one entry per CDR3 protein. The sample includes roughly 500,000 distinct CDR3 sequences, approximately 25% of them seen just once. Sequencing used blood. The receptors here all came from a woman aged 25 to 45 with Graves' ophthalmopathy.

Ten or more counts support this clonotype. The rearrangement joins TRBV6-5 to TRBJ1-1; D is unresolved. CDR1 and CDR2 from the germline V gene are MNHEY and SVGAGI. There are 13 residues in the CDR3. V dropped 5 bases and J dropped 5 bases, with 12 bases sitting between them. The CDR3 region is CASSRLRVTEAFF. CDR3 coding DNA: TGTGCCAGCAGTCGTCTAAGGGTGACTGAAGCTTTCTTT.

This clonotype was counted ten times or more. The J gene is TRBJ1-1, the V gene TRBV6-2 or TRBV6-3; D ambiguous. The V end was cut by 4 bases, the J end by 5 bases, with 11 bases between. This CDR3 contains 13 residues. Germline-derived CDR1 and CDR2 are MNHEY and SVGEGT. The CDR3 here is CASSWTGRTEAFF. In DNA, the CDR3 is TGTGCCAGCAGTTGGACGGGCAGAACTGAAGCTTTCTTT.

The table lists this clonotype with many counts. The chain links TRBV5-1 to TRBJ1-3; possible D gene TRBD1, 5 bases. Germline lookup yields CDR1 SGHRS and CDR2 YFSETQ. The V end lost 5 bases, the J end lost 4 bases, and 10 bases lay between the germline ends. The CDR3 sequence is 13 residues long. For the CDR3, the DNA is TGCGCCAGCAGGGACAACTCAGGAAACACCATATATTTT. Protein: CASRDNSGNTIYF.

This clonotype was recorded a few times. This chain joins TRBV25-1 and TRBJ1-2; D gene uncertain. This CDR3 has 11 amino acids. V lost 7 bases and J lost 8, with 11 bases in between. Germline loops: CDR1 MGHDK, CDR2 SYGVNS. The CDR3 DNA is TGTGCCAGCATAGCGTGGGCCGGCTACACCTTC. Protein sequence: CASIAWAGYTF.

This clonotype was counted at least ten times. The genes are TRBV5-6 and TRBJ2-7; D is ambiguous. Trimming removed 3 bases from V and 3 bases from J, with 7 bases in between. CDR1 and CDR2 (germline): SGHDT, YYEEEE. This CDR3 spans 12 amino acids. The CDR3 protein is CASSSEGYEQYF. CDR3 nucleotide sequence: TGTGCCAGCAGCTCGGAAGGCTACGAGCAGTACTTC.

About this clonotype: A much more abundant neighbour one base away suggests this may be a read error. This chain uses TRBV5-1 with TRBJ2-5, with TRBD2 matching over 9 bases. This CDR3 spans 12 amino acids. CDR1 and CDR2 (germline): SGHRS, YFSETQ. CDR3: CANSGGYETQYF. In nucleotides, the CDR3 is TGCGCCAACAGCGGGGGGTACGAGACCCAGTACTTC. The full variable domain, its missing parts supplied by reference TRBV5-1 and TRBJ2-5, is KAGVTQTPRYLIKTRGQQVTLSCSPISGHRSVSWYQQTPGQGLQFLFEYFSETQRNKGNFPGRFSGRQFSNSRSEMNVSTLELGDSALYLCANSGGYETQYFGPGTRLLVL.

Many counts were recorded for this clonotype. The CDR3 nucleotides are TGTGCCAGCTCACCCGACAGTCAAGAGACCCAGTACTTC. Its protein product is CASSPDSQETQYF. The rearrangement joins TRBV18 to TRBJ2-5, with a weak D call TRBD1 (5 bases). This CDR3 contains 13 residues. V lost 3 bases to trimming and J lost 2 bases, with 7 bases between them. The germline CDR1 and CDR2 sequences are KGHSH and LQKENI.